This T cell receptor beta chain appears in the sequencing data of a study of CD8 T cells in Susac syndrome. Findings and caveats of the study: The study conceded that relatively few individuals underwent its TCR sequencing and HLA analysis.

The CDR3 has 12 residues. Trimming pared 4 bases from V and 14 bases from J, leaving 16 bases between. Germline CDR1 is SGHDT and CDR2 is YYEEEE. When the RNA was reverse transcribed, random hexamers were used with an input of roughly 0.45 to 1 ug. Amplification of TCR beta CDR3 was carried out by immunoSEQ multiplex PCR, which covered 54 Vbeta and 13 Jbeta segments. TCRdb re-derived calls from the immunoSEQ multiplex PCR reads in MiXCR, one entry per CDR3 protein. The sample records over 350,000 distinct CDR3 sequences, roughly 85% being singletons. Sequencing of TCR beta covered CD8+ and CD4+ T cells obtained from blood. Purification of the CD8+ and CD4+ T cells relied on negative isolation, and TEMRA cells underwent FACS enrichment. Of note for this clonotype: The antigen remains unidentified.

Sequencing input: CD8+ T cells from PBMCs. The rearrangement joins TRBV5-6 to TRBJ2-4, with a weak D call TRBD1 (6 bases). This receptor was taken from a human donor with multiple sclerosis. CDR3 bases: TGTGCCAGCAGCGATCTTACAGGGAAGAAGTACTTC. It translates to CASSDLTGKKYF.